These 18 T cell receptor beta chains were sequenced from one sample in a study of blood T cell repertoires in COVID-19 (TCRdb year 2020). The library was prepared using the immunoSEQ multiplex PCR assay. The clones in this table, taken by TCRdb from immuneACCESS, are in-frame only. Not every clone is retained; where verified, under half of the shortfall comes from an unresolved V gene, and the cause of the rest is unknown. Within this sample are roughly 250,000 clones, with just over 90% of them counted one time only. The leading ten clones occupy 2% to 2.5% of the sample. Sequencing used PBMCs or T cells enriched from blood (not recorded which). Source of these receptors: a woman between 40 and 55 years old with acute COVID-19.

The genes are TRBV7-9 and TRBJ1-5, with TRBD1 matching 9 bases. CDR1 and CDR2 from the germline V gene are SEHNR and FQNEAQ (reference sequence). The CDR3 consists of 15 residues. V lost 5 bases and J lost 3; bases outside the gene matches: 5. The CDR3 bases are TGTGCCAGCAGCCAGGGACAGGGTGCCAATCAGCCCCAGCATTTT. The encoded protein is CASSQGQGANQPQHF.

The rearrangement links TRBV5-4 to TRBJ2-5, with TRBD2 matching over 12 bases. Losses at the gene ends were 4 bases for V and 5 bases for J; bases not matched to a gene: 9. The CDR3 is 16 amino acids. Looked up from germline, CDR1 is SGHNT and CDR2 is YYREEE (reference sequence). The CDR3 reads CASSIGLAGSGETQYF. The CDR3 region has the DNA TGTGCCAGCAGCATCGGACTAGCGGGGAGTGGGGAGACCCAGTACTTC.

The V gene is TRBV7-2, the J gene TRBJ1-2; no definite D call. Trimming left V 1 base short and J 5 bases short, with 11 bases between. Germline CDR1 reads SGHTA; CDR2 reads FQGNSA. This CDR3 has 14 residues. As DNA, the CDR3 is TGTGCCAGCAGCTTAGGGGGAGACATGTATGGCTACACCTTC. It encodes CASSLGGDMYGYTF.

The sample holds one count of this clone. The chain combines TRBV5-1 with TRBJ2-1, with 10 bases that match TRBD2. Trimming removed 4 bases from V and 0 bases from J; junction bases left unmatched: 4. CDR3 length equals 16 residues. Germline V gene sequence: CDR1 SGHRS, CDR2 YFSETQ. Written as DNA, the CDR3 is TGCGCCAGCAGCCCAGCGGGGGGGCGCTCCTACAATGAGCAGTTCTTC. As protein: CASSPAGGRSYNEQFF.

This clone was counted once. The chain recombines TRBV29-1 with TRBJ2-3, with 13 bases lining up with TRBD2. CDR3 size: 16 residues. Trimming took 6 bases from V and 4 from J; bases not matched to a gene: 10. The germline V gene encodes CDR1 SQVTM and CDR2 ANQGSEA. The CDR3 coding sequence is TGCAGCGTCGAGACCGGGACTAGCGGGATGTCAGATACGCAGTATTTT. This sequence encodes CSVETGTSGMSDTQYF.

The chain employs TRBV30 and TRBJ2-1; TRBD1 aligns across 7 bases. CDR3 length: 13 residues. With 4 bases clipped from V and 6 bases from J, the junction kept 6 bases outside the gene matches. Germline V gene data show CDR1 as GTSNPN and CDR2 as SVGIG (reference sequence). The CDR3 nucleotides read TGTGCCTGGACACAGGGGATCGGCAATGAGCAGTTCTTC. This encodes CAWTQGIGNEQFF.

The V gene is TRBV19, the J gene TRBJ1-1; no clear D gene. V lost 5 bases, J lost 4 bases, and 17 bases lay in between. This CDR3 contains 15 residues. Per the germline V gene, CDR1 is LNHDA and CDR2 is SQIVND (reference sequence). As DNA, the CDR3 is TGTGCCAGTAGTGCCCTTGAGGGAGGACGCACTGAAGCTTTCTTT. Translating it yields CASSALEGGRTEAFF.

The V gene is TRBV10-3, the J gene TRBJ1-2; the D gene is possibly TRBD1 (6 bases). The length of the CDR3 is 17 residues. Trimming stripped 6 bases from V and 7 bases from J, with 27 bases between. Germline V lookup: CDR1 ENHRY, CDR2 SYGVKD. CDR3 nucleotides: TGTGCCATCAGCCCTGGGGGGGGTAGGGGGAACTCGCGTGGCTACACCTTC. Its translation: CAISPGGGRGNSRGYTF.

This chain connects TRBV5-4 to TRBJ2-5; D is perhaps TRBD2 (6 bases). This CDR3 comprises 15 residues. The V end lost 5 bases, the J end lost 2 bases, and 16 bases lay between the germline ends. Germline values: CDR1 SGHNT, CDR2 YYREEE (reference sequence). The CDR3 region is CASRPTGTAQETQYF. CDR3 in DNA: TGTGCCAGCAGGCCCACCGGGACTGCGCAAGAGACCCAGTACTTC.

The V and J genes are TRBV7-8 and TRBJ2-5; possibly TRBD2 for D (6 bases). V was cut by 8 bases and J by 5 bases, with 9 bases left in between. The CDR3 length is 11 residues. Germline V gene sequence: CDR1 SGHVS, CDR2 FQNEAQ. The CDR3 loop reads CASPRGETQYF. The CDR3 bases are TGTGCCAGCCCTCGGGGGGAGACCCAGTACTTC.

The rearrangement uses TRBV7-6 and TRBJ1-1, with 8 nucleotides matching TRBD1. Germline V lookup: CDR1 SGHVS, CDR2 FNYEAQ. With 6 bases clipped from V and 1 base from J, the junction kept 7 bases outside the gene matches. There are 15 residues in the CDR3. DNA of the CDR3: TGTGCCAGCAGATCCGGGACAGGAACGAACACTGAAGCTTTCTTT. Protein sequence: CASRSGTGTNTEAFF.

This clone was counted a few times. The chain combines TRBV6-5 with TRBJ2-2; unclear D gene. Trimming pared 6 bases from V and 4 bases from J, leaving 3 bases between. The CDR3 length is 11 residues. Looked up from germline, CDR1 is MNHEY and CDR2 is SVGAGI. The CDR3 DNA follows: TGTGCCAGCAGCAGCACCGGGGAGCTGTTTTTT. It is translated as CASSSTGELFF.

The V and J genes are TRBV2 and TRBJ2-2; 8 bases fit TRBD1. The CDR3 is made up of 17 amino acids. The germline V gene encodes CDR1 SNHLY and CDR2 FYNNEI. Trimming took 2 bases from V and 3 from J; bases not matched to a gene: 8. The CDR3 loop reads CASSERAGGADTGELFF. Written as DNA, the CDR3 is TGTGCCAGCAGTGAAAGGGCAGGGGGCGCGGACACCGGGGAGCTGTTTTTT.

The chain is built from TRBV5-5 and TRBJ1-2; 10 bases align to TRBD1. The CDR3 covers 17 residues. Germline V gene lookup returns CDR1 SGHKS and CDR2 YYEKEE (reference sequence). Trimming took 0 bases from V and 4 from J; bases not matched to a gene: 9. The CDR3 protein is CASSLGLTGGAGYGYTF. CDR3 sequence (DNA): TGTGCCAGCAGCTTGGGGTTGACAGGGGGCGCCGGCTATGGCTACACCTTC.

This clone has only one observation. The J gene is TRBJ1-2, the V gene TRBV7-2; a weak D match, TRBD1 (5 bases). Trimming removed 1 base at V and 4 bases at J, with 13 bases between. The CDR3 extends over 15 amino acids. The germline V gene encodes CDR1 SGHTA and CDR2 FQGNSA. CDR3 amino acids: CASSLEWGRFYGYTF. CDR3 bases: TGTGCCAGCAGCTTAGAGTGGGGGAGGTTCTATGGCTACACCTTC.

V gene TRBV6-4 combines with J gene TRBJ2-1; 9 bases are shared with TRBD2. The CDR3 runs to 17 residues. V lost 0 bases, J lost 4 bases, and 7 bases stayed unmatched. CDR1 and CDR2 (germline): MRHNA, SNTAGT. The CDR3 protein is CASSDSIAGGRYNEQFF. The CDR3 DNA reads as TGTGCCAGCAGTGACTCGATCGCGGGAGGGCGATACAATGAGCAGTTCTTC.

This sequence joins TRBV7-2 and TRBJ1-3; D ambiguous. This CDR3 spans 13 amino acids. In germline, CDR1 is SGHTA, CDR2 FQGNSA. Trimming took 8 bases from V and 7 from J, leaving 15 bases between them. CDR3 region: CASAWASLNTIYF. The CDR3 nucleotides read TGTGCCAGCGCATGGGCATCTCTGAACACCATATATTTT.

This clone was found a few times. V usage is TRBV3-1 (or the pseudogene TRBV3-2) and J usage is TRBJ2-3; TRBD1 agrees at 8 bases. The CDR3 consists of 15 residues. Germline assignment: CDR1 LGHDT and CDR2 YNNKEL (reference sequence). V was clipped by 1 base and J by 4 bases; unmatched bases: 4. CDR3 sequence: CASSQGAGGADTQYF. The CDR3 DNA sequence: TGTGCCAGCAGCCAAGGGGCAGGGGGCGCAGATACGCAGTATTTT.